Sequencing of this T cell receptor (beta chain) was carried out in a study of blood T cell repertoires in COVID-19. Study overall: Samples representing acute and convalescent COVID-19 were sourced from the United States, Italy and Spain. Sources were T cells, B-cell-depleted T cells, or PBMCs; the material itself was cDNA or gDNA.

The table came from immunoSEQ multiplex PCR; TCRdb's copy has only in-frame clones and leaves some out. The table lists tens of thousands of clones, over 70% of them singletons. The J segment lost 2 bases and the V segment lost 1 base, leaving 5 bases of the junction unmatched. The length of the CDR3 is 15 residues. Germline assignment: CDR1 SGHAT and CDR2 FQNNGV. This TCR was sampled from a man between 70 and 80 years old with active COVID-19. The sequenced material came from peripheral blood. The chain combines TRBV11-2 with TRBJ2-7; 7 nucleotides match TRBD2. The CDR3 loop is CASSLASGETYEQYF. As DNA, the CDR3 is TGTGCCAGCAGCTTAGCGAGCGGGGAAACCTACGAGCAGTACTTC.